Listed here is a single TCR beta chain. Its antigen is unknown. These data are taken from a study of CD8+CD57+ T cells in acquired aplastic anemia. The wider study: On average, sorted CD4+ and CD8+ cells gave approximately 3.1 ug of DNA.

Findings and caveats of the study: For CD8+ Simpson's diversity, patients and controls showed no significant difference. The same twenty-nine CD8+ CDR3 sequences occurred in patients and in controls.

For CDR3 and TCR beta VDJ profiling, genomic DNA was the template used. TCRdb recomputed calls from the reads with MiXCR, one row per CDR3 protein. The sample lists about 100,000 distinct CDR3 sequences, under 60% seen once, with roughly a third in the top ten. The V gene's germline CDR1 is LNHDA and CDR2 SQIVND (reference sequence). The CDR3 spans 15 residues. Between the trimmed V and J ends, which lost 4 bases and 0 bases, there was a span of 12 bases. The specimen was sorted CD4+, CD8+, or CD8+CD57+ T cells (not recorded which) from PBMCs. The V call is TRBV19, the J call TRBJ1-2; possibly TRBD1 for D (5 bases). This TCR derives from a human donor in good health, serving as a control. The CDR3 sequence: CASSRGSAANYGYTF. As DNA, the CDR3 is TGTGCCAGTAGTAGGGGGAGTGCGGCTAACTATGGCTACACCTTC.